The T cell receptor beta chain described here comes from a study of blood T cell repertoires in COVID-19. Study overall: Sites in the United States, Italy and Spain provided acute and convalescent COVID-19 samples. T cells, B-cell-depleted T cells, or PBMCs provided the cDNA or gDNA that served as material.

As originally analysed: Reference gene primer amplification gave estimated nucleated cell counts. Profiled with immunoSEQ multiplex PCR; TCRdb holds only in-frame clones, not every one. From that table come the V and J calls and clone size; the DNA was used to work out D and trimming. Of around 3,100 clones listed, 80% to 90% were seen once; the top ten hold around 6%. The sample consisted of peripheral blood. This sequence was found in a human donor with active COVID-19. The donor label of this sample is uncertain.

In DNA form, the CDR3 reads TGTGCCACAACGGGAGGGCCAAAGACCGGGGAGCTGTTTTTT. Protein product: CATTGGPKTGELFF. The rearrangement links TRBV6-5 to TRBJ2-2, with 8 bases lining up with TRBD2. Germline V CDR1 and CDR2: MNHEY, SVGAGI. J lost 5 bases, V lost 10 bases, and 9 bases had no gene match. The CDR3 runs to 14 residues.